This T cell receptor beta chain derives from a study of blood T cell repertoires in COVID-19. About the study: The origin of the acute and convalescent COVID-19 samples was the United States, Italy and Spain. T cells, B-cell-depleted T cells, or PBMCs supplied cDNA or gDNA.

Original analysis: Nucleated cell counts were estimated from reference gene primer amplification. Using immunoSEQ multiplex PCR, the repertoire was profiled, and TCRdb retains in-frame clones only, with some absent. That table supplies the V and J calls and clone size; D and trimming were determined from the DNA. In the table there are approximately 100,000 clones, 84% of which are singletons. Sequencing input: peripheral blood. The sequence was obtained from a woman between 55 and 75 years old with acute or convalescent COVID-19.

The CDR3: CASSASQGGTEAFF. In DNA form, the CDR3 reads TGTGCCAGCAGTGCGTCCCAGGGTGGCACTGAAGCTTTCTTT. The chain links TRBV28 to TRBJ1-1; possibly TRBD1 for D (5 bases). The V end was cut by 5 bases, the J end by 4 bases, with 14 bases between. This CDR3 region has 14 residues. Germline assignment: CDR1 MDHEN and CDR2 SYDVKM.